Sequencing of this T cell receptor beta chain was carried out in a study of T-cell memory formation after mild COVID-19. Turning to the study itself: TCR clusters were mostly donor specific. Regarding the study as a whole: Later expanders leaned toward CD4+, whereas clones contracting from day 15 to 85 were balanced CD4/CD8. Cross-reactive memory appears to have joined, as suggested by some responding clones showing up in pre-infection memory.

Looked up from germline, CDR1 is KGHDR and CDR2 is SFDVKD. The CDR3 spans 13 residues. Trimming removed 3 bases at V and 7 bases at J, with 8 bases between. TCRdb ran MiXCR on the 5' RACE reads and lists one entry per CDR3 protein. The top ten clones hold roughly 14% of a sample with some 130,000 distinct CDR3 sequences, about 16% of them seen once. Note on this clonotype: Its antigen is undetermined.

The chain recombines TRBV24-1 with TRBJ2-2, with D perhaps TRBD2 (5 bases). The clonotype was recovered from an adult woman who had mild COVID-19 (a few samples of this study predate the infection). Cell type and time point are not known. Sequencing input: PBMCs or a T cell subset sorted from them (not recorded which). CDR3 protein: CATSDRGSGELFF. For the CDR3, the DNA is TGTGCCACCAGTGATCGAGGGAGCGGGGAGCTGTTTTTT.